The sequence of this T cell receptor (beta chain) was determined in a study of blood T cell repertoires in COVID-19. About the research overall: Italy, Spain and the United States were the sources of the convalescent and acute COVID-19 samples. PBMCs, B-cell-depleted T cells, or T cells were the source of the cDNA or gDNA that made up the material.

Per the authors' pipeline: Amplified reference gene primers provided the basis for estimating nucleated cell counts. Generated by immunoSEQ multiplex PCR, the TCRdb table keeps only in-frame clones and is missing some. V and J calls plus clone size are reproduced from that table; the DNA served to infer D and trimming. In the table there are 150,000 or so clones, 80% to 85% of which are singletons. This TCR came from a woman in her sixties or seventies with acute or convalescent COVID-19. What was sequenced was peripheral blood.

CDR3 loop: CASRLAGTSGDNEQFF. CDR3 nucleotide sequence: TGTGCCAGCAGACTAGCCGGGACTAGCGGAGATAATGAGCAGTTCTTC. J is TRBJ2-1 and V is TRBV2, with 11 bases fitting TRBD2. Unmatched junction bases numbered 11, after V lost 6 bases and J lost 7 bases. The CDR3 extends over 16 amino acids. Germline V lookup: CDR1 SNHLY, CDR2 FYNNEI.